Each of the 25 T cell receptor beta chains below was sequenced from the same sample in a study of blood T cell repertoires in COVID-19. Repertoires were generated with immunoSEQ multiplex PCR, while TCRdb's copy carries only in-frame clones and drops some. The table has around 400,000 clones, roughly nine tenths seen once. Sequenced material: PBMCs or T cells enriched from blood (not recorded which). These receptors all stem from a middle-aged woman who had been exposed to COVID-19.

V gene TRBV7-9 combines with J gene TRBJ1-1; the D is unclear. CDR1 SEHNR and CDR2 FQNEAQ come from the germline V gene (reference sequence). This CDR3 has 12 amino acids. Trimming cost V 3 bases and J 4 bases, with 6 bases left between them. The CDR3 is CASSFEVTEAFF. CDR3 DNA sequence: TGTGCCAGCAGCTTTGAGGTCACTGAAGCTTTCTTT.

The genes are TRBV30 and TRBJ1-5, with a tentative D call TRBD1 (6 bases). Germline V lookup: CDR1 GTSNPN, CDR2 SVGIG (reference sequence). The length of the CDR3 is 17 residues. V lost 1 base and J lost 0, with 16 bases in between. The CDR3 spells CAWSDRKGGFSNQPQHF. CDR3 nucleotides: TGTGCCTGGAGTGATCGAAAAGGGGGATTTAGCAATCAGCCCCAGCATTTT.

The chain links TRBV21-1 to TRBJ2-7; TRBD2 is the table's D call and was not checked against the DNA. TRBV21-1 represents a pseudogene. CDR3 size: 15 residues. The CDR3 is CASSTDGGTSYEQYF. The CDR3, as DNA: TGTGCCAGCAGCACTGACGGAGGAACGTCCTACGAGCAGTACTTC.

CDR3 protein: CASSEGSFATNEKLFF. CDR3 sequence (DNA): TGTGCCAGCAGTGAAGGAAGCTTTGCAACTAATGAAAAACTGTTTTTT. The chain combines TRBV2 with TRBJ1-4; D ambiguous. CDR1 and CDR2 (germline): SNHLY, FYNNEI. The V gene lost 1 base and the J gene lost 0 bases, with 9 bases spanning the gap. The CDR3 is made up of 16 amino acids.

The rearrangement uses TRBV3-1 (or the pseudogene TRBV3-2) and TRBJ1-4; D gene uncertain. Germline V gene lookup returns CDR1 LGHDT and CDR2 YNNKEL (reference sequence). The V end lost 0 bases, the J end lost 10 bases, and 9 bases lay between the germline ends. The length of the CDR3 is 13 residues. CDR3 DNA: TGTGCCAGCAGCCAAGAAACCACGGGAAAACTGTTTTTT. Protein sequence: CASSQETTGKLFF.

This clone was detected a few times. V usage is TRBV6-5 and J usage is TRBJ2-7, with 7 positions matching TRBD1. The length of the CDR3 is 15 residues. Germline lookup yields CDR1 MNHEY and CDR2 SVGAGI. V was clipped by 7 bases and J by 1 base; unmatched bases: 10. The CDR3 loop is CASMRQGPSSYEQYF. CDR3 nucleotide sequence: TGTGCCAGCATGCGACAGGGTCCGAGTTCCTACGAGCAGTACTTC.

This chain links TRBV13 with TRBJ1-1; 7 bases agree with TRBD1. The CDR3 extends over 14 amino acids. V shed 4 bases and J 4 bases; nucleotides not matched to a gene: 6. Germline-derived CDR1 and CDR2 are PRHDT and FYEKMQ (reference sequence). The CDR3 nucleotides read TGTGCCAGCAGCTATGGACAGGCCTCCACTGAAGCTTTCTTT. Translated, it gives CASSYGQASTEAFF.

The chain links TRBV10-1 to TRBJ2-7, with TRBD1 as a possible D gene (6 bases). This CDR3 has 11 amino acids. V shed 9 bases and J shed 9 bases, with 15 bases lying between them. Germline V gene lookup returns CDR1 WNHNN and CDR2 SYGVQD (reference sequence). This chain's CDR3 is CARDRRAGQYF. Written as DNA, the CDR3 is TGCGCCAGAGACAGGCGGGCGGGGCAGTACTTC.

The chain couples TRBV29-1 to TRBJ2-2; 7 nucleotides agree with TRBD1. V was pared by 7 bases and J by 6 bases, with 5 bases of the junction left unmatched. This CDR3 comprises 12 residues. The V gene's germline CDR1 is SQVTM and CDR2 ANQGSEA. For the CDR3, the DNA is TGCAGCGCCTGGCAGGGGGCCGGGGAGCTGTTTTTT. It translates to CSAWQGAGELFF.

The chain has TRBV9 and TRBJ2-7; 13 nucleotides match TRBD2. Germline trimming cut 4 bases from V and 6 bases from J; bases unmatched to any gene: 10. Germline CDR1 and CDR2: SGDLS and YYNGEE. The CDR3 contains 16 residues. The CDR3 here is CASSPRPLAGGFEQYF. CDR3 in DNA: TGTGCCAGCAGCCCCCGCCCACTAGCGGGAGGGTTCGAGCAGTACTTC.

For the CDR3, the DNA is TGTGCCAGCTCACCATTGGGGACTAGTCTAAGCATGCCGTTCTTC. It encodes CASSPLGTSLSMPFF. The chain employs TRBV18 and TRBJ2-1; 8 bases agree with TRBD2. This CDR3 has 15 amino acids. V lost 2 bases, J lost 15 bases, and 15 bases stayed unmatched. Germline values: CDR1 KGHSH, CDR2 LQKENI.

The V gene is TRBV7-9, the J gene TRBJ1-1; 7 positions match TRBD1. The CDR3 sequence is 17 residues long. The ends lost 5 bases at V and 1 base at J; junction bases unmatched: 13. The germline V gene has CDR1 SEHNR and CDR2 FQNEAQ (reference sequence). CDR3 in amino acids: CASSPTFRQGRNTEAFF. In DNA, the CDR3 is TGTGCCAGCAGCCCTACTTTCAGACAGGGTCGGAACACTGAAGCTTTCTTT.

V gene TRBV29-1 combines with J gene TRBJ1-2; D remains unclear. The CDR3 sequence is 12 residues long. In germline, CDR1 is SQVTM, CDR2 ANQGSEA. Trimming took 7 bases from V and 6 from J, leaving 15 bases between them. The CDR3 spells CSGGYGPDGYTF. In DNA, the CDR3 is TGCAGCGGCGGGTACGGACCCGATGGCTACACCTTC.

The rearrangement joins TRBV3-1 (or the pseudogene TRBV3-2) to TRBJ1-2; D is perhaps TRBD1 (6 bases). V was clipped by 3 bases and J by 8 bases, with 22 bases between them. The germline V gene has CDR1 LGHDT and CDR2 YNNKEL (reference sequence). The CDR3 loop spans 16 amino acids. The CDR3 sequence: CASSHLGEQGFRGYTF. The CDR3, as DNA: TGTGCCAGCAGCCACCTGGGGGAACAGGGATTCAGGGGCTACACCTTC.

This clone has a handful of counts. CDR3 in DNA: TGCGCCAGCACCCCAACAGGGGGCCTAAACGCGAACACCGGGGAGCTGTTTTTT. The encoded protein is CASTPTGGLNANTGELFF. V gene TRBV10-1 combines with J gene TRBJ2-2, with 9 positions matching TRBD1. The germline V gene has CDR1 WNHNN and CDR2 SYGVQD (reference sequence). The CDR3 contains 18 residues. J was trimmed by 0 bases and V by 7 bases; bases with no gene match: 12.

The chain combines TRBV19 with TRBJ1-3; 7 bases agree with TRBD1. Germline-derived CDR1 and CDR2 are LNHDA and SQIVND (reference sequence). V was clipped by 3 bases and J by 4 bases; unmatched bases: 9. This CDR3 comprises 16 residues. The CDR3 protein is CASSIKRTGSGNTIYF. CDR3 sequence (DNA): TGTGCCAGTAGTATCAAAAGGACAGGTTCCGGAAACACCATATATTTT.

This chain joins TRBV11-3 and TRBJ1-4; 7 nucleotides match TRBD1. J gave up 8 bases and V 3 bases, and 6 bases lay outside the gene matches. Germline CDR1 is SGHNT and CDR2 is YENEEA. This CDR3 region has 14 residues. CDR3 bases: TGTGCCAGCAGCTTCGGACAGGCCGGCGAAAAACTGTTTTTT. Amino acid sequence: CASSFGQAGEKLFF.

The gene calls are TRBV12-2 and TRBJ1-2. TRBV12-2 is reported as a pseudogene. CDR3 length equals 16 residues. The CDR3 DNA sequence: TGTGCAAGTCGCCATGCGGGAGGGGGGATGAGCTATGGCTACACCTTC. Translating it yields CASRHAGGGMSYGYTF.

The gene calls are TRBV18 and TRBJ1-3, with D perhaps matching TRBD1 (6 bases). CDR1 KGHSH and CDR2 LQKENI come from the germline V gene. This CDR3 has 14 residues. V lost 2 bases and J 3 bases, leaving 8 bases between the germline ends. CDR3 loop: CASSPGQYGNTIYF. CDR3 DNA: TGTGCCAGCTCACCAGGACAGTATGGAAACACCATATATTTT.

The chain links TRBV30 to TRBJ1-2; D gene uncertain. Per the germline V gene, CDR1 is GTSNPN and CDR2 is SVGIG (reference sequence). Trimming took off 1 base at V and 0 bases at J, with 12 bases between the two ends. The CDR3 sequence is 15 residues long. The CDR3 nucleotides read TGTGCCTGGAGTGAACCGAGGGCGTCTAACTATGGCTACACCTTC. Residues: CAWSEPRASNYGYTF.

The gene calls are TRBV19 and TRBJ2-6, with D hard to call. This CDR3 comprises 14 residues. The V end was cut by 6 bases, the J end by 4 bases, with 10 bases between. The germline V gene has CDR1 LNHDA and CDR2 SQIVND (reference sequence). The CDR3 region is CASRASHGANVLTF. The CDR3 DNA reads TGTGCCAGTAGGGCATCGCACGGGGCCAACGTCCTGACTTTC.

The CDR3 loop reads CASSKASGHLGNYEQYF. The DNA of the CDR3 is TGTGCCAGTAGTAAGGCTTCGGGACACCTCGGAAACTACGAGCAGTACTTC. The chain couples TRBV19 to TRBJ2-7; D is perhaps TRBD1 (6 bases). The CDR3 covers 17 residues. V was shortened by 4 bases and J by 3 bases, with 22 bases between the two germline ends. The germline gives CDR1 LNHDA, CDR2 SQIVND (reference sequence).

This clone was seen only once. The V and J genes are TRBV30 and TRBJ2-5; 9 bases align to TRBD2. The germline V gene has CDR1 GTSNPN and CDR2 SVGIG (reference sequence). The CDR3 consists of 15 residues. After removal of 5 bases from V and 2 bases from J, the junction contained 9 bases not matched to a gene. The CDR3 loop is CAWSRQRGVQETQYF. The CDR3 region has the DNA TGTGCCTGGTCTCGGCAGCGGGGGGTGCAAGAGACCCAGTACTTC. The entire variable domain, with the rest obtained from reference TRBV30 and TRBJ2-5, is as follows: SQTIHQWPATLVQPVGSPLSLECTVEGTSNPNLYWYRQAAGRGLQLLFYSVGIGQISSEVPQNLSASRPQDRQFILSSKKLLLSDSGFYLCAWSRQRGVQETQYFGPGTRLLVL.

The chain joins TRBV11-3 to TRBJ2-1, with 7 bases matching TRBD2. Trimming removed 5 bases from V and 6 bases from J; junction bases left unmatched: 16. This CDR3 has 17 amino acids. The germline V gene has CDR1 SGHNT and CDR2 YENEEA. CDR3 region: CASSAQGGQGGGNEQFF. The CDR3 DNA sequence: TGTGCCAGCAGCGCCCAGGGAGGGCAGGGCGGGGGCAATGAGCAGTTCTTC.

This chain links TRBV18 with TRBJ1-2; 7 bases map to TRBD1. Germline lookup yields CDR1 KGHSH and CDR2 LQKENI. This CDR3 contains 14 residues. J lost 5 bases, V lost 6 bases, and 9 bases had no gene match. The CDR3 reads CASSPFDRAYGYTF. DNA of the CDR3: TGTGCCAGCTCCCCTTTCGACAGGGCTTATGGCTACACCTTC. Full variable domain (outside the CDR3, taken from reference TRBV18 and TRBJ1-2): NAGVMQNPRHLVRRRGQEARLRCSPMKGHSHVYWYRQLPEEGLKFMVYLQKENIIDESGMPKERFSAEFPKEGPSILRIQQVVRGDSAAYFCASSPFDRAYGYTFGSGTRLTVV.